This T cell receptor beta chain was profiled in a study of PD-1 blockade in classical Hodgkin lymphoma. Profiling relied on immunoSEQ multiplex PCR, and the TCRdb table lists in-frame clones only, not all of them. The top ten clones hold about 38% of a sample with about 7,300 clones, about three quarters of them seen once. In this sample, this clone turned up a few times. The antigen is unknown. General observations from the study: Complete responders had baseline diversity similar to newly diagnosed patients. Newly diagnosed patients were reported to exhibit reduced baseline TCR diversity relative to healthy donors.

The time point was: cycle 4 day 1 (C4D1), after 6 weeks of nivolumab. Every patient had relapsed following autologous stem cell transplantation, and cohorts differed in brentuximab vedotin exposure. Thawed PBMCs supplied CD8+ T cells via magnetic negative selection. Complete response, partial response or progressive disease were the best responses. The clonotype comes from a human donor with classical Hodgkin lymphoma. The sample was CD8+ T cells from blood, taken before the fourth cycle of nivolumab.

CDR3 amino acids: CASSSTSYEQYF. CDR3 in DNA: TGTGCCAGCTCATCGACCTCCTACGAGCAGTACTTC. The V call is TRBV18, the J call TRBJ2-7; unclear D gene. The germline CDR1 and CDR2 sequences are KGHSH and LQKENI. V was pared by 5 bases and J by 0 bases, with 5 bases between. This CDR3 is built from 12 residues.